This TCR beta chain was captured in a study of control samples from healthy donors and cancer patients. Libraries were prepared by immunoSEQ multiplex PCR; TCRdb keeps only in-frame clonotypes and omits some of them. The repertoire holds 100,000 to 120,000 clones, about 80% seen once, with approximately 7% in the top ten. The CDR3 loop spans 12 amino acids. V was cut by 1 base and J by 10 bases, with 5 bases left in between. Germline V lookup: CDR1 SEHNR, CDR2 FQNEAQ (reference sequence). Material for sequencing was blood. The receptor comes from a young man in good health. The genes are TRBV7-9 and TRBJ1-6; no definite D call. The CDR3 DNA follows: TGTGCCAGCAGCTTAGGGGGATCACCCCTCCACTTT. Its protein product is CASSLGGSPLHF.